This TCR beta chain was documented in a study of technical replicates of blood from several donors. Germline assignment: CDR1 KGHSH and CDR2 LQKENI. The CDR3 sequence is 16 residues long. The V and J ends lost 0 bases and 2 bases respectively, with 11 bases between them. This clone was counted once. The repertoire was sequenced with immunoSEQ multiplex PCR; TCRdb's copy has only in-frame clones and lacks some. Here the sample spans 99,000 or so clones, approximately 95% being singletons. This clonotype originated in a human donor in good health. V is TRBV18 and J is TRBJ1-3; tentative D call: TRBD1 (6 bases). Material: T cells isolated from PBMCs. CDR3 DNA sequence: TGTGCCAGCTCACCACCCCCAGGGGCTGCTGGAAACACCATATATTTT. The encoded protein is CASSPPPGAAGNTIYF.